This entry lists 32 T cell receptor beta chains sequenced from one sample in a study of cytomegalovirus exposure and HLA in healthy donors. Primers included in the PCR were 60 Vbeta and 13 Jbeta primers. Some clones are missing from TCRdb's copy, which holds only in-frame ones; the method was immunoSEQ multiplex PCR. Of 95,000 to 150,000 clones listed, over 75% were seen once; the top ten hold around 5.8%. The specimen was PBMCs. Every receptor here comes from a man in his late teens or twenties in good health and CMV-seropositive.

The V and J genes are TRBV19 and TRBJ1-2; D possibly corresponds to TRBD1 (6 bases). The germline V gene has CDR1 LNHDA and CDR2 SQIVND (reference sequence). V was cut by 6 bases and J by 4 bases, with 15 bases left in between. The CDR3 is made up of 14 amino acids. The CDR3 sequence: CASSAGTSSYGYTF. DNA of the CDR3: TGTGCCAGTAGCGCCGGGACAAGCTCCTATGGCTACACCTTC.

Written as DNA, the CDR3 is TGTGCCAGCAGCCACAGCGGCAATGAGCAGTTCTTC. Its protein product is CASSHSGNEQFF. This rearrangement joins TRBV11-3 to TRBJ2-1; TRBD2 is a possible D gene (5 bases). CDR3 size: 12 residues. The V gene lost 5 bases and the J gene lost 6 bases, with 8 bases spanning the gap. CDR1 and CDR2 (germline): SGHNT, YENEEA.

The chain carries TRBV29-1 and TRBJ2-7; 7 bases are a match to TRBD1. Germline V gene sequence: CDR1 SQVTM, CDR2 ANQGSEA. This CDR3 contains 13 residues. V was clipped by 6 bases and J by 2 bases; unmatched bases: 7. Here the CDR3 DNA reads TGCAGCGTGGCTCTTGGGACAGCCTACGAGCAGTACTTC. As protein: CSVALGTAYEQYF.

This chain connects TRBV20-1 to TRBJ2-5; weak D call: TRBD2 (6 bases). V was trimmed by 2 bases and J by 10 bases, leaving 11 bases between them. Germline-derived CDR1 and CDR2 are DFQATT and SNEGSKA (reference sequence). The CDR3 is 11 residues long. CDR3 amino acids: CSARKGRSQYF. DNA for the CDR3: TGCAGTGCTAGAAAGGGGAGGAGCCAGTACTTC.

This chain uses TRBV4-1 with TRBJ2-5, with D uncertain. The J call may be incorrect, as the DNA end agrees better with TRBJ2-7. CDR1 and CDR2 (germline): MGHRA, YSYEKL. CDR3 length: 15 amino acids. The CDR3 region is CASSQGRSPSYEQYF. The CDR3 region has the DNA TGCGCCAGCAGCCAAGGGAGATCCCCCTCCTACGAGCAGTACTTC.

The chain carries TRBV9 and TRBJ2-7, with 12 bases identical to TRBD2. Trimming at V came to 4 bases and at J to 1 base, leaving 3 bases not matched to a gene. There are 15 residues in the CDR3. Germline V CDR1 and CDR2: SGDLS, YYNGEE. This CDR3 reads CASSLTSGSSYEQYF. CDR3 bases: TGTGCCAGCAGCCTGACTAGCGGGAGTTCCTACGAGCAGTACTTC.

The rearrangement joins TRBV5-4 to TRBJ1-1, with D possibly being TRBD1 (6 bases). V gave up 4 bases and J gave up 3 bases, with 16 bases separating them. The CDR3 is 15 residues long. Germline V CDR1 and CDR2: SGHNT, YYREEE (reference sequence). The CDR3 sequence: CASSRGGTMDTEAFF. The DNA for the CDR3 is TGTGCCAGCAGCCGGGGGGGCACCATGGACACTGAAGCTTTCTTT.

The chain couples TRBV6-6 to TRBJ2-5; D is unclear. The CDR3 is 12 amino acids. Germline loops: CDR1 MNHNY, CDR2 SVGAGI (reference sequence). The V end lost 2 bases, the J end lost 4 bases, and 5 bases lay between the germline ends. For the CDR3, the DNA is TGTGCCAGCAGTTACCCCCTAGAGACCCAGTACTTC. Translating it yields CASSYPLETQYF.

CDR3 region: CASSVGHGSRGSEQYF. The CDR3 nucleotides are TGTGCCAGCAGCGTAGGTCATGGGAGCAGGGGATCCGAGCAGTACTTC. The V and J genes are TRBV9 and TRBJ2-7; possibly TRBD1 for D (6 bases). Trimming removed 0 bases at V and 6 bases at J, with 19 bases between. Germline values: CDR1 SGDLS, CDR2 YYNGEE. The CDR3 sequence is 16 residues long.

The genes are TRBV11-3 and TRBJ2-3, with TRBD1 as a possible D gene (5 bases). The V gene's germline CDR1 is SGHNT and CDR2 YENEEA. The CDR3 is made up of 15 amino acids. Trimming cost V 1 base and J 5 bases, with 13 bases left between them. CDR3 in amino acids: CASSLGQPGQDTQYF. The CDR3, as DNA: TGTGCCAGCAGCTTAGGACAGCCCGGTCAAGATACGCAGTATTTT.

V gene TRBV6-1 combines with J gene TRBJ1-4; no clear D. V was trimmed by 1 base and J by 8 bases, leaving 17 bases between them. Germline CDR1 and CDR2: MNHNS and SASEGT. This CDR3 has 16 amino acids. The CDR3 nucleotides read TGTGCCAGCAGTGAAGTTGGGCAGGTGGGGAGGGAAAAACTGTTTTTT. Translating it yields CASSEVGQVGREKLFF.

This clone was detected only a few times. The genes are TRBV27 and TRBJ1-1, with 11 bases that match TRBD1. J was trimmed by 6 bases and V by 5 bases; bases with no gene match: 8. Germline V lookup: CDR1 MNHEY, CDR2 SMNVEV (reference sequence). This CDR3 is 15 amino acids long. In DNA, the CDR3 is TGTGCCAGCAGTCCTCTGGGACAGGGGGGTCCTGAAGCTTTCTTT. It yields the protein CASSPLGQGGPEAFF.

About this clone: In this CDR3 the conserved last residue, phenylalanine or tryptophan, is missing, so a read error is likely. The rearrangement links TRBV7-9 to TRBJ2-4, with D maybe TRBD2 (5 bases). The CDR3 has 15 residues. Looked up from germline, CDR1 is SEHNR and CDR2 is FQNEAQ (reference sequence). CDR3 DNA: TGTGCCAGCAGCCCGTTGGACCTAGCCAAAAACAGTCAGTACCTC. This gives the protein CASSPLDLAKNSQYL.

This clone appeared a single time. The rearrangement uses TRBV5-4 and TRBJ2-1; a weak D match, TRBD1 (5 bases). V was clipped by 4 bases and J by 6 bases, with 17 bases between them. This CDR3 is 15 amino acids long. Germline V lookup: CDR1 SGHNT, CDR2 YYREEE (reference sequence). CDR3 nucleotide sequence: TGTGCCAGCAGCCCGGCAGGGATTTATGGCAATGAGCAGTTCTTC. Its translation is CASSPAGIYGNEQFF.

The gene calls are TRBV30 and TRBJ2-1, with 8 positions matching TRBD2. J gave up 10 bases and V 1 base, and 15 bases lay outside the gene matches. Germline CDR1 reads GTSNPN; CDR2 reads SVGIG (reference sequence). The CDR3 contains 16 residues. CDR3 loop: CAWSEGVAGIAGEQFF. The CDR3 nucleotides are TGTGCCTGGAGTGAGGGGGTGGCGGGGATAGCGGGGGAGCAGTTCTTC.

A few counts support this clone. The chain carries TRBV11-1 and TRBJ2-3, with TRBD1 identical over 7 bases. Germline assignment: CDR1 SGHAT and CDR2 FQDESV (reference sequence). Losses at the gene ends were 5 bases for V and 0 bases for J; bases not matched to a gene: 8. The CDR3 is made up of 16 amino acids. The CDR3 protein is CASSARGDRSTDTQYF. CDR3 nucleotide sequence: TGTGCCAGCAGCGCCCGAGGGGACAGAAGCACAGATACGCAGTATTTT.

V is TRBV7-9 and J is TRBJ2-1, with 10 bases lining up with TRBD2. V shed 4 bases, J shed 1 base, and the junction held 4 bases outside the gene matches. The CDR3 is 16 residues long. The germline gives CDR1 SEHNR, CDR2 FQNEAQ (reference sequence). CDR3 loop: CASSSLAGESYNEQFF. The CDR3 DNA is TGTGCCAGCAGCTCGCTAGCGGGAGAATCCTACAATGAGCAGTTCTTC.

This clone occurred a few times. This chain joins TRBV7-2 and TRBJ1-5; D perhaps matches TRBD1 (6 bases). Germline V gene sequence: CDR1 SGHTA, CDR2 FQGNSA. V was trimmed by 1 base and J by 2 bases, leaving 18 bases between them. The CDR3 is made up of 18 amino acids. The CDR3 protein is CASSLGLAGASGNQPQHF. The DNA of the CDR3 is TGTGCCAGCAGCTTAGGGCTAGCAGGGGCAAGTGGCAATCAGCCCCAGCATTTT.

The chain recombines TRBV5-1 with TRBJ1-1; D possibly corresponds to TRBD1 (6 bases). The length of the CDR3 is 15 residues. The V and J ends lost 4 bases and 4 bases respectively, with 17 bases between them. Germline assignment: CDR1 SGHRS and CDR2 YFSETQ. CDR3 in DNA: TGCGCCAGCAGCCCTACCCAGGGGAGACCCACTGAAGCTTTCTTT. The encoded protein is CASSPTQGRPTEAFF.

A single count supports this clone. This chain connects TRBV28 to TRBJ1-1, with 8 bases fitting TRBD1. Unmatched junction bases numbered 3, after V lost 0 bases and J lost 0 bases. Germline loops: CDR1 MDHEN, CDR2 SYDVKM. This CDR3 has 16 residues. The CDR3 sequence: CASSLWTGAMNTEAFF. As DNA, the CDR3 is TGTGCCAGCAGTTTATGGACAGGGGCCATGAACACTGAAGCTTTCTTT.

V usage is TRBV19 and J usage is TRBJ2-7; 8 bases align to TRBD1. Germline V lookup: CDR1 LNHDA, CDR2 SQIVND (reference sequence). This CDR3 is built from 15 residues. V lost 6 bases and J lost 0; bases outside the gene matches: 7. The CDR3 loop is CASRGGQASSYEQYF. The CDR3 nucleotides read TGTGCCAGTAGAGGGGGACAGGCGAGCTCCTACGAGCAGTACTTC. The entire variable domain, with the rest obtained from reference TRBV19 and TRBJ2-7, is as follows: DGGITQSPKYLFRKEGQNVTLSCEQNLNHDAMYWYRQDPGQGLRLIYYSQIVNDFQKGDIAEGYSVSREKKESFPLTVTSAQKNPTAFYLCASRGGQASSYEQYFGPGTRLTVT.

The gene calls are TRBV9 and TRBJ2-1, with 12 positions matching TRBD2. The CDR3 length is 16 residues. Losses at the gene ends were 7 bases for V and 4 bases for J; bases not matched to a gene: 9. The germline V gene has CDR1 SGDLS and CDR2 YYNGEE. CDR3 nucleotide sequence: TGTGCCAGCGGACTAGCGGGAAGGGGGTCTTACAATGAGCAGTTCTTC. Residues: CASGLAGRGSYNEQFF.

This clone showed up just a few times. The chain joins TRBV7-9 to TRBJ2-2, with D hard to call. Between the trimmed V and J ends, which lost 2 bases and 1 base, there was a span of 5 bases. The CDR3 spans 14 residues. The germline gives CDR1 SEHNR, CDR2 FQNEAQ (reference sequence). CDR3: CASSLSGNTGELFF. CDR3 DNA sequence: TGTGCCAGCAGCTTATCAGGGAACACCGGGGAGCTGTTTTTT.

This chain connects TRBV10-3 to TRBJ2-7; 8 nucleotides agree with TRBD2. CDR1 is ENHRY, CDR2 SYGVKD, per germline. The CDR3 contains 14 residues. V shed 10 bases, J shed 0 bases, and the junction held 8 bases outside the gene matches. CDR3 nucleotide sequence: TGTGCCACCCAACCGGGACTAGACTCCTACGAGCAGTACTTC. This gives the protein CATQPGLDSYEQYF.

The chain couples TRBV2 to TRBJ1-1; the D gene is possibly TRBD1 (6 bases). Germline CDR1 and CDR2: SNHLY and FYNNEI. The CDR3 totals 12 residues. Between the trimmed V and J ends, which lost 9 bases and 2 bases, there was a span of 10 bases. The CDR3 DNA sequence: TGTGCCAGACAGGGTTCTAACACTGAAGCTTTCTTT. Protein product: CARQGSNTEAFF.

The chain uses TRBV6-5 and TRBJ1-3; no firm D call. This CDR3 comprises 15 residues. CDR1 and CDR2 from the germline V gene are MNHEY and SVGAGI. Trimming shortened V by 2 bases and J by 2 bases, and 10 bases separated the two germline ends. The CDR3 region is CASSYAGLAGNTIYF. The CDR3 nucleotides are TGTGCCAGCAGTTACGCAGGTTTGGCTGGAAACACCATATATTTT.

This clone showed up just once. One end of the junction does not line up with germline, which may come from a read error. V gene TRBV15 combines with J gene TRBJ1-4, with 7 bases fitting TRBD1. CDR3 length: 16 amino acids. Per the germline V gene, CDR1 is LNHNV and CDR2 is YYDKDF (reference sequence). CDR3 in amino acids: CATSRDRMTTNEKLLF. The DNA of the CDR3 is TGTGCCACCAGCAGGGACAGGATGACAACTAATGAAAAACTGCTTTTT.

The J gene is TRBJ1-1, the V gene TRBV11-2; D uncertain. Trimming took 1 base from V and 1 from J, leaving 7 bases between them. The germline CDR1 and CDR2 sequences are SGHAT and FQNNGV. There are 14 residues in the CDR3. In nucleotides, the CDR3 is TGTGCCAGCAGCTTAGGGTTCGGGAACACTGAAGCTTTCTTT. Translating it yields CASSLGFGNTEAFF.

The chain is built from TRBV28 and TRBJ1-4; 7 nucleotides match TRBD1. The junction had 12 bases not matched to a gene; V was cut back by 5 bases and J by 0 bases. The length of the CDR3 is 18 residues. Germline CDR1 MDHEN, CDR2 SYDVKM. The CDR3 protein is CASSPTGVGTATNEKLFF. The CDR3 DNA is TGTGCCAGCAGTCCCACAGGGGTAGGGACCGCAACTAATGAAAAACTGTTTTTT.

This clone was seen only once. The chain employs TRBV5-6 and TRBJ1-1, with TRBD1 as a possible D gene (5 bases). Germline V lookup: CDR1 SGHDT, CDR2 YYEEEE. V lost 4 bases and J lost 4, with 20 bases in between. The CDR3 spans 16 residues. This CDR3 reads CASSRGDLSGGTEAFF. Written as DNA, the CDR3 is TGTGCCAGCAGCCGAGGGGACCTTTCGGGGGGCACTGAAGCTTTCTTT.

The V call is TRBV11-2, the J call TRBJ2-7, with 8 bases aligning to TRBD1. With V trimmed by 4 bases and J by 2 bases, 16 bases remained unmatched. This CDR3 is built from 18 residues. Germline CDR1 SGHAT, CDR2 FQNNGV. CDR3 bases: TGTGCCAGCAGCTCCATCCGAACACCTCCAGGGGGCACCTACGAGCAGTACTTC. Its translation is CASSSIRTPPGGTYEQYF.

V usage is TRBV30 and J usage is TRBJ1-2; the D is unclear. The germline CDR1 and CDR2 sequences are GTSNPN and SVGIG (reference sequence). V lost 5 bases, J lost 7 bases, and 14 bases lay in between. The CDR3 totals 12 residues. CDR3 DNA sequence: TGTGCCTGGTCGGAGGGAAGCGGTGGCTACACCTTC. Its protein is CAWSEGSGGYTF. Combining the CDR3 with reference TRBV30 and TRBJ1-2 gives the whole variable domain SQTIHQWPATLVQPVGSPLSLECTVEGTSNPNLYWYRQAAGRGLQLLFYSVGIGQISSEVPQNLSASRPQDRQFILSSKKLLLSDSGFYLCAWSEGSGGYTFGSGTRLTVV.